These T cell receptor beta chains were read from a single sample in a study of cytomegalovirus exposure and HLA in healthy donors. Clones were read by immunoSEQ multiplex PCR, and TCRdb kept only the in-frame ones, dropping some. The sample records roughly 82,000 clones, around four fifths being singletons. Material for sequencing was PBMCs. These receptors came from a woman aged 50 to 65 in good health and CMV-seropositive. Both conserved end residues are part of each CDR3. The order of the fields is clone size, D gene, V gene, J gene, CDR3 protein, CDR3 DNA. A D gene is named only where the DNA matches it firmly. Some rows mark clone size as missing; the rest say once, few, many or name a class of expanded clone.

-	TRBD2	TRBV9	TRBJ2-1	CASSVGGLAGESSYNEQFF	TGTGCCAGCAGCGTAGGTGGACTAGCGGGAGAGAGCTCCTACAATGAGCAGTTCTTC
-	TRBD1	TRBV27	TRBJ2-2	CASSLQGANTGELFF	TGTGCCAGCAGTTTACAGGGGGCGAACACCGGGGAGCTGTTTTTT
-	TRBD1	TRBV29-1	TRBJ2-7	CSVEGGTGGYEQYF	TGCAGCGTTGAAGGCGGGACAGGGGGCTACGAGCAGTACTTC
-	-	TRBV12-5	TRBJ2-3	CASGLGEPPGDTQYF	TGTGCTAGTGGTTTGGGGGAGCCCCCTGGGGATACGCAGTATTTT
-	TRBD2	TRBV30	TRBJ2-1	CAWSLSSGYNEQFF	TGTGCCTGGAGTCTTTCTAGCGGGTACAATGAGCAGTTCTTC
-	TRBD1	TRBV6-5	TRBJ2-5	CASSSPEGAETQYF	TGTGCCAGCAGTTCCCCCGAGGGGGCAGAGACCCAGTACTTC
-	TRBD1	TRBV29-1	TRBJ1-2	CSVLDRGGYGYTF	TGCAGCGTTTTGGACAGGGGGGGCTATGGCTACACCTTC
-	-	TRBV30	TRBJ1-5	CAWSVLALLNQPQHF	TGTGCCTGGAGTGTTTTAGCACTCCTCAATCAGCCCCAGCATTTT
once	-	TRBV27	TRBJ1-5	CASRRTYNQPQHF	TGTGCCAGCAGGCGGACATATAATCAGCCCCAGCATTTT
-	TRBD2	TRBV5-4	TRBJ2-7	CASSQLAGVSHEQYF	TGTGCCAGCAGCCAATTAGCGGGAGTTTCCCACGAGCAGTACTTC
-	TRBD1	TRBV6-1	TRBJ1-3	CASRGTGLSGNTIYF	TGTGCCAGCAGGGGGACAGGCCTCTCTGGAAACACCATATATTTT
-	-	TRBV29-1	TRBJ1-2	CSVALLQGNYGYTF	TGCAGCGTTGCCCTCTTACAGGGCAACTATGGCTACACCTTC
-	-	TRBV19	TRBJ1-1	CASSTTGIRGTEAFF	TGTGCCAGTAGTACAACCGGGATCCGGGGCACTGAAGCTTTCTTT
few	-	TRBV7-9	TRBJ2-7	CASSRHGQSYEQYF	TGTGCCAGCAGCCGCCATGGACAGTCCTACGAGCAGTACTTC
once	TRBD2	TRBV18	TRBJ2-1	CASSPPGTSGSVSAEQFF	TGTGCCAGCTCACCACCGGGGACTAGCGGGAGTGTTAGTGCTGAGCAGTTCTTC
-	-	TRBV29-1	TRBJ1-3	CSVGQSSGNAIYF	TGCAGCGTTGGACAGAGCTCTGGAAACGCCATATATTTT
-	TRBD1	TRBV6-6	TRBJ1-1	CASSYPDRGLNTEAFF	TGTGCCAGCAGTTACCCCGACAGGGGGCTGAACACTGAAGCTTTCTTT
-	TRBD2	TRBV4-1	TRBJ2-7	CASSQREGRYEQYF	TGCGCCAGCAGCCAGCGGGAGGGCCGGTACGAGCAGTACTTC
once	-	TRBV4-1	TRBJ1-5	CASSLIPEGNQPQHF	TGCGCCAGCAGCCTAATACCGGAGGGGAATCAGCCCCAGCATTTT
-	TRBD1	TRBV5-1	TRBJ2-1	CASRAGTGSYNEQFF	TGCGCCAGCAGAGCCGGGACAGGCTCCTACAATGAGCAGTTCTTC
-	-	TRBV6-6	TRBJ1-4	CASREQGEGNEKLFF	TGTGCCAGCAGAGAACAGGGAGAGGGAAATGAAAAACTGTTTTTT
-	-	TRBV5-4	TRBJ2-2	CASSTPSPVPGELFF	TGTGCCAGCAGCACTCCTAGTCCCGTACCCGGGGAGCTGTTTTTT
-	-	TRBV6-1	TRBJ1-3	CASNPNSNFGNTIYF	TGTGCCAGCAACCCAAACTCGAATTTTGGAAACACCATATATTTT
once	TRBD2	TRBV10-1	TRBJ2-1	CASSDYAGGRKEQFF	TGCGCCAGCAGTGACTATGCGGGAGGGCGAAAGGAGCAGTTCTTC
-	TRBD2	TRBV5-6	TRBJ2-1	CASSLAAGSGYNEQFF	TGTGCCAGCAGCTTGGCCGCCGGTAGCGGGTACAATGAGCAGTTCTTC
few	TRBD2	TRBV19	TRBJ2-5	CARSSGRGETQYF	TGTGCCAGGAGTAGCGGGAGAGGGGAGACCCAGTACTTC
-	TRBD1	TRBV7-6	TRBJ2-2	CASTNRGPGELFF	TGTGCCAGCACCAACAGGGGACCCGGGGAGCTGTTTTTT
-	-	TRBV7-9	TRBJ2-2	CASRLVSGTGELFF	TGTGCCAGCAGACTAGTGTCTGGCACCGGGGAGCTGTTTTTT
few	-	TRBV27	TRBJ1-1	CASSYTSGNTEAFF	TGTGCCAGCAGTTACACGTCGGGGAACACTGAAGCTTTCTTT
-	TRBD1	TRBV5-1	TRBJ1-2	CASSAGTGVSGYTF	TGCGCCAGCAGCGCCGGGACAGGGGTTAGCGGCTACACCTTC
-	TRBD2	TRBV14	TRBJ2-1	CASSQVLAGAAEQFF	TGTGCCAGCAGCCAAGTGCTAGCGGGAGCTGCTGAGCAGTTCTTC
once	-	TRBV6-1	TRBJ1-1	CASSYGGPNTEAFF	TGTGCCAGCAGTTATGGAGGACCGAACACTGAAGCTTTCTTT
-	-	TRBV7-8	TRBJ1-5	CASSQWGGVEQPQHF	TGTGCCAGCAGCCAGTGGGGCGGGGTCGAGCAGCCCCAGCATTTT
-	TRBD1	TRBV28	TRBJ1-2	CASRDRANYGYTF	TGTGCCAGCAGGGACAGGGCTAACTATGGCTACACCTTC
-	TRBD2	TRBV7-2	TRBJ2-5	CASSTPSGGETQYF	TGTGCCAGCAGCACCCCTAGCGGTGGTGAGACCCAGTACTTC